This is a list of T cell receptor beta chains from one sample in a study of T cells in localized non-small cell lung cancer. TCRdb's table, derived via immunoSEQ multiplex PCR, lists solely in-frame clones and lacks some. The sample shows some 27,000 clones, 88% of them seen only once. Sequencing used peripheral blood, obtained before any cancer treatment. All receptors come from a female donor at least 60 years old with stage III squamous cell lung carcinoma. CDR3s include the opening cysteine and the closing phenylalanine or tryptophan. The order of the fields is J gene, D gene, V gene, clone size, CDR3 protein, CDR3 DNA. D genes are given only for firm matches. Size tells how often a clone was seen (once, few, many) or the class of an expanded clone, and some rows leave it out.

TRBJ2-1 | - | TRBV9 | - | CASSSRPGLAYNEQFF | TGTGCCAGCAGCTCGCGTCCAGGACTGGCATACAATGAGCAGTTCTTC
TRBJ1-5 | TRBD1 | TRBV12-5 | - | CATSDRGDQPQHF | TGTGCCACTTCCGACAGGGGAGATCAGCCCCAGCATTTT
TRBJ2-1 | - | TRBV11-1 | - | CASSLRRDRSYNEQFF | TGTGCCAGCAGCCTGAGGCGGGACCGCTCCTACAATGAGCAGTTCTTC
TRBJ2-7 | TRBD2 | TRBV27 | - | CASPLTSGGSYEQYF | TGTGCCAGTCCCCTAACTAGCGGGGGATCCTACGAGCAGTACTTC
TRBJ1-5 | - | TRBV5-5 | - | CASSPDTDQPQHF | TGTGCCAGCAGTCCAGACACCGATCAGCCCCAGCATTTT
TRBJ1-1 | TRBD1 | TRBV28 | - | CASSLTGRAFF | TGTGCCAGCAGTTTGACAGGGCGGGCTTTCTTT
TRBJ1-5 | - | TRBV6-6 | - | CASRPDRHLSNQPQHF | TGTGCCAGCAGACCAGACAGGCATCTTAGCAATCAGCCCCAGCATTTT
TRBJ2-6 | TRBD2 | TRBV5-1 | - | CASTREGSGANVLTF | TGCGCCAGCACCCGGGAGGGGTCTGGGGCCAACGTCCTGACTTTC
TRBJ2-1 | TRBD1 | TRBV19 | - | CASSRTGTGDNEQFF | TGTGCCAGTAGTCGCACCGGGACAGGAGACAATGAGCAGTTCTTC
TRBJ2-5 | - | TRBV9 | - | CASSVASAYQETQYF | TGTGCCAGCAGCGTAGCATCAGCATACCAAGAGACCCAGTACTTC
TRBJ1-3 | - | TRBV28 | - | CASRAERTIYF | TGTGCCAGCAGGGCTGAAAGGACCATATATTTT
TRBJ1-1 | - | TRBV6-1 | - | CASSWTAMNTEAFF | TGTGCCAGCAGTTGGACAGCAATGAACACTGAAGCTTTCTTT
TRBJ1-1 | TRBD1 | TRBV5-5 | - | CASSLQGSTEAFF | TGTGCCAGCAGCTTACAGGGGAGCACTGAAGCTTTCTTT
TRBJ1-3 | - | TRBV19 | - | CACWGSGNTIYF | TGTGCCTGCTGGGGATCTGGAAACACCATATATTTT
TRBJ1-5 | TRBD1 | TRBV11-2 | - | CASSLRTGAGSNQPQHF | TGTGCCAGCAGCTTAAGGACAGGGGCCGGTAGCAATCAGCCCCAGCATTTT
TRBJ1-5 | TRBD1 | TRBV19 | - | CASGYRTGGRGNQPQHF | TGTGCCAGCGGTTATAGGACAGGGGGCCGGGGCAATCAGCCCCAGCATTTT
TRBJ1-1 | - | TRBV7-2 | - | CASSLDTQYTEAFF | TGTGCCAGCAGCTTAGACACGCAGTACACTGAAGCTTTCTTT
TRBJ1-1 | - | TRBV9 | - | CASTPRGTANTEAFF | TGTGCCAGCACCCCACGTGGGACCGCCAACACTGAAGCTTTCTTT
TRBJ1-3 | - | TRBV7-8 | - | CASSLDTYSGNTIYF | TGTGCCAGCAGCCTAGACACCTACTCTGGAAACACCATATATTTT
TRBJ1-1 | - | TRBV5-6 | few | CASSLMQDGEAFF | TGTGCCAGCAGCTTGATGCAAGACGGTGAAGCTTTCTTT
TRBJ2-5 | TRBD1 | TRBV6-9 | - | CASTRQGRFQETQYF | TGTGCCAGCACCCGACAGGGGAGGTTTCAAGAGACCCAGTACTTC
TRBJ2-2 | TRBD1 | TRBV5-4 | - | CASSKVTGTGTGELFF | TGTGCCAGCAGCAAAGTAACCGGGACAGGGACCGGGGAGCTGTTTTTT
TRBJ1-2 | - | TRBV20-1 | - | CSAKFSGYTF | TGCAGTGCTAAATTTTCGGGCTACACCTTC
TRBJ1-6 | - | TRBV6-1 | - | CASSEGRGGNSPLHF | TGTGCCAGCAGTGAAGGCAGGGGAGGGAATTCACCCCTCCACTTT
TRBJ2-3 | - | TRBV7-9 | once | CASSLETAWGDTQYF | TGTGCCAGCAGCTTGGAGACGGCGTGGGGCGATACGCAGTATTTT
TRBJ1-1 | - | TRBV30 | - | CAWTKNTEAFF | TGTGCCTGGACCAAGAACACTGAAGCTTTCTTT
TRBJ2-7 | TRBD1 | TRBV29-1 | - | CSVGITGGSYEQYF | TGCAGCGTTGGTATCACAGGGGGCTCCTACGAGCAGTACTTC
TRBJ1-1 | - | TRBV5-1 | - | CASSLDWGTEAFF | TGCGCCAGCAGCTTGGATTGGGGCACTGAAGCTTTCTTT
TRBJ2-7 | - | TRBV4-3 | - | CASSQEEGSPYEQYF | TGCGCCAGCAGCCAAGAGGAGGGCTCTCCCTACGAGCAGTACTTC
TRBJ2-7 | TRBD1 | TRBV6-5 | once | CASSYSIYGRGSEQYF | TGTGCCAGCAGTTACTCGATATACGGCAGGGGGAGCGAGCAGTACTTC
TRBJ1-5 | - | TRBV19 | - | CASSMGFNQPQHF | TGTGCCAGTAGTATGGGATTTAATCAGCCCCAGCATTTT
TRBJ2-7 | - | TRBV28 | - | CASSLSGYEQYF | TGTGCCAGCAGTTTGAGCGGGTACGAGCAGTACTTC
TRBJ2-3 | TRBD2 | TRBV5-6 | - | CASSLASSSGGADTQYF | TGTGCCAGCAGCTTGGCCTCGAGTAGCGGGGGGGCAGATACGCAGTATTTT
TRBJ1-1 | TRBD1 | TRBV28 | - | CASRRQGGNTEAFF | TGTGCCAGCAGGAGACAGGGGGGGAACACTGAAGCTTTCTTT
TRBJ2-7 | - | TRBV7-8 | - | CASSSREAGTGISYEQYF | TGTGCCAGCAGCTCACGTGAAGCAGGGACGGGGATCTCCTACGAGCAGTACTTC
TRBJ1-1 | - | TRBV21-1 | - | CASSKDPGHKTNTEAFF | TGTGCCAGCAGCAAAGATCCAGGTCATAAGACGAACACTGAAGCTTTCTTT
TRBJ2-5 | - | TRBV6-1 | - | CASSGSQKQQETQYF | TGTGCCAGCAGTGGATCACAGAAACAACAAGAGACCCAGTACTTC
TRBJ2-5 | - | TRBV6-1 | - | CASSEERETQYF | TGTGCCAGCAGTGAAGAGAGAGAGACCCAGTACTTC
TRBJ2-1 | - | TRBV6-6 | - | CASRSGTLSYNEQFF | TGTGCCAGCAGGTCTGGGACTCTCTCCTACAATGAGCAGTTCTTC
TRBJ1-1 | - | TRBV10-3 | - | CASGLTEDTEAFF | TGTGCCTCGGGGCTCACGGAGGACACTGAAGCTTTCTTT
TRBJ1-1 | TRBD1 | TRBV5-6 | - | CASSLRQGGWLSNTEAFF | TGTGCCAGCAGCCTTAGACAGGGTGGCTGGCTTTCGAACACTGAAGCTTTCTTT
TRBJ2-1 | TRBD2 | TRBV7-9 | - | CASSLGLAGYNEQFF | TGTGCCAGCAGCCTGGGACTAGCGGGATATAATGAGCAGTTCTTC
TRBJ2-1 | TRBD1 | TRBV5-4 | - | CASSLGGTGEYNEQFF | TGTGCCAGCAGCTTGGGTGGGACAGGGGAGTACAATGAGCAGTTCTTC
TRBJ1-2 | TRBD1 | TRBV12-5 | - | CASGLGQGGGYTF | TGTGCTAGTGGTTTGGGACAGGGAGGAGGCTACACCTTC
TRBJ2-1 | TRBD2 | TRBV5-1 | - | CASSSLAAGSYNEQFF | TGCGCCAGCAGCTCCCTAGCGGCTGGCTCCTACAATGAGCAGTTCTTC
TRBJ1-1 | - | TRBV10-2 | once | CASRWGDTEAFF | TGCGCCAGCAGGTGGGGGGATACTGAAGCTTTCTTT
TRBJ2-5 | - | TRBV28 | - | CASSFHLGLQRETQYF | TGTGCCAGCAGTTTCCACCTCGGGCTCCAGCGCGAGACCCAGTACTTC
TRBJ2-3 | - | TRBV28 | - | CASSLSSDNTDTQYF | TGTGCCAGCAGTTTGTCTAGCGATAACACAGATACGCAGTATTTT
TRBJ2-1 | TRBD2 | TRBV11-2 | - | CASSLRTSGYNEQFF | TGTGCCAGCAGCCTCCGGACTAGCGGCTACAATGAGCAGTTCTTC
TRBJ2-7 | TRBD1 | TRBV15 | - | CATSRGDSPYEQYF | TGTGCCACCAGCAGGGGGGACAGCCCCTACGAGCAGTACTTC
TRBJ1-1 | - | TRBV2 | - | CASSEAIQGGTEAFF | TGTGCCAGCAGTGAAGCCATTCAGGGTGGTACTGAAGCTTTCTTT
TRBJ2-5 | - | TRBV6-5 | - | CASSYWGVQETQYF | TGTGCCAGCAGTTACTGGGGAGTCCAAGAGACCCAGTACTTC
TRBJ2-2 | - | TRBV19 | - | CASSTTTGELFF | TGTGCCAGTAGTACGACCACCGGGGAGCTGTTTTTT